A selection of T cell receptor beta chains follows, all from one sample in a study of shared clonotypes between healthy human individuals. Sequencing was performed with immunoSEQ multiplex PCR; in TCRdb, only in-frame clones are kept and a portion is missing. The table records about 2 million clones, around 95% of them present only once. Sequenced: naive CD4+ T cells sorted from blood. The receptors here all came from a man younger than 30 in good health. Each CDR3 is given with its conserved first and last residue. A D gene is named only where the DNA matches it firmly. Clone size appears in some rows only: once, few, many, or a class for an expanded clone.

>TRBV15|NA|TRBJ2-7|NA
TGTGCCACCAGCAGAGACCGGCTCGGGTCTTCGAGAGAGCAGTACTTC
CATSRDRLGSSREQYF
>TRBV28|NA|TRBJ1-2|NA
TGTGCCACATGGAGAAGAGCTAACTATGGCTACACCTTC
CATWRRANYGYTF
>TRBV28|NA|TRBJ2-7|TRBD2
TGTGCCAGCAGGCTACATAGGACTAGCGGGAGGAACCCCTACGAGCAGTACTTC
CASRLHRTSGRNPYEQYF
>TRBV5-1|NA|TRBJ2-7|NA
TGCGCCAGCAGCTTGGTCGGGTTGGAATACGGCGAGCAGTACTTC
CASSLVGLEYGEQYF
>TRBV21-1|NA|TRBJ2-7|NA
TGTGCCAGCAGCAAAGGGACAGAATTATACGAGCAGTACTTC
CASSKGTELYEQYF
>TRBV11-3|NA|TRBJ2-5|NA
TGTGCCAGCAGCTTCGGGACACTACTGGAGACCCAGTACTTC
CASSFGTLLETQYF
>TRBV5-1|NA|TRBJ2-3|NA
TGCGCCAGCAGCTCTTCCACAGATACGCAGTATTTT
CASSSSTDTQYF
>TRBV10-3|NA|TRBJ2-7|TRBD1
TGTGCCATCTCGGGACAGGGCTCGTACGAGCAGTACTTC
CAISGQGSYEQYF
>TRBV7-2|NA|TRBJ2-7|NA
TGTGCCAGCACCTCTTACTACGAGCAGTACTTC
CASTSYYEQYF
>TRBV30|few|TRBJ1-3|NA
TGTGCCTGGAGCCAGGGAGGAAACACCATATATTTT
CAWSQGGNTIYF
>TRBV7-2|once|TRBJ2-7|NA
TGTGCCAGCAGCCAACGGGACACCTCCTACGAGCAGTACTTC
CASSQRDTSYEQYF
>TRBV6-5|NA|TRBJ1-5|NA
TGTGCCAGCTCACTCGGGGGTTTGGGAAATCAGCCCCAGCATTTT
CASSLGGLGNQPQHF
>TRBV28|once|TRBJ1-1|NA
TGTGCCATCGGTGGATTCACTGAAGCTTTCTTT
CAIGGFTEAFF
>TRBV28|NA|TRBJ1-2|NA
TGTGCCAGCATGGGAGGCCAGACATATAACTATGGCTACACCTTC
CASMGGQTYNYGYTF
>TRBV4-1|NA|TRBJ2-2|NA
TGCGCCAGCAGCCAAGATGGGGCGGGGCCCGGGGAGCTGTTTTTT
CASSQDGAGPGELFF
>TRBV7-8|NA|TRBJ2-2|TRBD2
TGTGCCAGCAGCTTCGGGCTAGCGGACGGGGAGCTGTTTTTT
CASSFGLADGELFF
>TRBV15|NA|TRBJ2-2|TRBD1
TGTGCCACCAGCAGAGTGTCGGGGACAGGGTATATGGCCGGGGAGCTGTTTTTT
CATSRVSGTGYMAGELFF
>TRBV9|NA|TRBJ1-2|NA
TGTGCCAGCAGCGCCGCTGGGGGAGAGGGCTACACCTTC
CASSAAGGEGYTF